The 6 T cell receptor beta chains given below trace back to one sample, sequenced in a study of radiotherapy plus CTLA-4 blockade in lung cancer. Generated by immunoSEQ multiplex PCR, the TCRdb table keeps only in-frame clones and is missing some. This sample has fewer than 100,000 clones, with approximately 84% found just once. The sequenced sample was peripheral blood, obtained from a patient treated with radiotherapy plus ipilimumab. These receptors all stem from a human donor with non-small cell lung cancer who had stable disease on radiotherapy plus ipilimumab.

This chain links TRBV9 with TRBJ2-2, with 10 bases lining up with TRBD2. This CDR3 contains 19 residues. Germline CDR1 and CDR2: SGDLS and YYNGEE. The ends lost 0 bases at V and 6 bases at J; junction bases unmatched: 14. CDR3 bases: TGTGCCAGCAGCGTAGAGGTTAGCGGGAGGATTTCGGGAGCCGGGGAGCTGTTTTTT. This gives the protein CASSVEVSGRISGAGELFF.

This clone was counted between two and nine times. The chain employs TRBV7-6 and TRBJ2-7; 9 bases match TRBD1. Trimming removed 5 bases from V and 6 bases from J; junction bases left unmatched: 8. The germline V gene encodes CDR1 SGHVS and CDR2 FNYEAQ. CDR3 size: 14 residues. CDR3 sequence: CASSRGQGISEQYF. The CDR3 DNA follows: TGTGCCAGCAGCCGGGGACAGGGTATCAGCGAGCAGTACTTC.

The rearrangement uses TRBV20-1 and TRBJ1-1; D is unclear. The V end was cut by 4 bases, the J end by 1 base, with 4 bases between. There are 11 residues in the CDR3. The germline V gene encodes CDR1 DFQATT and CDR2 SNEGSKA (reference sequence). The CDR3 loop reads CSANKNTEAFF. The DNA for the CDR3 is TGCAGTGCTAACAAGAACACTGAAGCTTTCTTT.

The rearrangement joins TRBV9 to TRBJ1-1; D is uncertain. CDR1 is SGDLS, CDR2 YYNGEE, per germline. The CDR3 runs 15 residues. V was shortened by 0 bases and J by 0 bases, with 9 bases between the two germline ends. The CDR3: CASSVGGQLNTEAFF. The CDR3 DNA sequence: TGTGCCAGCAGCGTAGGAGGTCAACTGAACACTGAAGCTTTCTTT.

This clone came up a few times. This sequence joins TRBV6-6 and TRBJ2-3; 7 bases line up with TRBD1. V gave up 0 bases and J gave up 2 bases; unmatched junction bases: 2. The germline CDR1 and CDR2 sequences are MNHNY and SVGAGI (reference sequence). This CDR3 region has 15 residues. This chain's CDR3 is CASSYSDRTTDTQYF. For the CDR3, the DNA is TGTGCCAGCAGTTACTCGGACAGGACCACAGATACGCAGTATTTT.

This chain joins TRBV2 and TRBJ2-2; D call uncertain. Between the trimmed V and J ends, which lost 6 bases and 0 bases, there was a span of 11 bases. Looked up from germline, CDR1 is SNHLY and CDR2 is FYNNEI. The CDR3 covers 15 residues. The CDR3 DNA follows: TGTGCCAGCAGGGGATTTGAACCGAACACCGGGGAGCTGTTTTTT. This codes for CASRGFEPNTGELFF.